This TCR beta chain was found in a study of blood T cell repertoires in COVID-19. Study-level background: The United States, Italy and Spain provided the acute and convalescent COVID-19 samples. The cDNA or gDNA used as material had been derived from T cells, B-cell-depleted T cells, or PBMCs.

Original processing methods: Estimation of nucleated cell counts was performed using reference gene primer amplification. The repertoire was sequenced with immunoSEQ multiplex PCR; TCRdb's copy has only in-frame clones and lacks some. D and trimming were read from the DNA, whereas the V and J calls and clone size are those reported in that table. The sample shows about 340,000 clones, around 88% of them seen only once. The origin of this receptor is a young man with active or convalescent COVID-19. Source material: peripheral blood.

CDR3 loop: CASSAVTQGLNTGELFF. In DNA form, the CDR3 reads TGTGCCAGCAGCGCCGTCACACAGGGCCTGAACACCGGGGAGCTGTTTTTT. This rearrangement joins TRBV28 to TRBJ2-2; a possible D gene is TRBD1 (6 bases). The CDR3 is 17 residues long. Deletions cut 6 bases from V and 1 base from J, with 18 bases between. Germline CDR1 and CDR2: MDHEN and SYDVKM. Combining the CDR3 with reference TRBV28 and TRBJ2-2 gives the whole variable domain DVKVTQSSRYLVKRTGEKVFLECVQDMDHENMFWYRQDPGLGLRLIYFSYDVKMKEKGDIPEGYSVSREKKERFSLILESASTNQTSMYLCASSAVTQGLNTGELFFGEGSRLTVL.